The 6 T cell receptor beta chains presented below share a single source sample, sequenced in a study of neoadjuvant anti-PD-1 for oral cavity cancer. Regarding time point: after neoadjuvant nivolumab, at surgical resection. This table comes from immunoSEQ multiplex PCR, and its TCRdb copy is limited to in-frame clones, with some not included. The data show about 42,000 clones, 77% seen once. The sequencing here drew on PBMCs, taken after nivolumab (anti-PD-1) treatment. These receptors came from a person aged 40-85 years with oral cavity squamous cell carcinoma.

To note about this clone: Just one base apart from a much larger clone, this may be a read error. In the same sample, other DNA sequences code for this CDR3. The V call is TRBV5-4, the J call TRBJ1-1, with D hard to call. The CDR3 runs to 11 residues. Between the trimmed V and J ends, which lost 2 bases and 2 bases, there was a span of 1 base. Looked up from germline, CDR1 is SGHNT and CDR2 is YYREEE (reference sequence). The CDR3 region is CASSLNTEAFF. The CDR3 DNA reads as TGTGCCAGCAGCTTAAACACTGAAGCTTTCTTT.

This chain joins TRBV27 and TRBJ1-2, with TRBD1 as a possible D gene (5 bases). Looked up from germline, CDR1 is MNHEY and CDR2 is SMNVEV (reference sequence). Trimming cost V 4 bases and J 9 bases, with 21 bases left between them. CDR3 size: 15 residues. This CDR3 is CASSSTRASSGSYTF. The DNA for the CDR3 is TGTGCCAGCAGTTCTACCCGGGCCTCCTCAGGGAGCTACACCTTC.

This chain links TRBV6-5 with TRBJ2-7; 13 nucleotides line up with TRBD2. This CDR3 comprises 15 residues. Germline loops: CDR1 MNHEY, CDR2 SVGAGI. The junction had 3 bases not matched to a gene; V was cut back by 5 bases and J by 2 bases. CDR3 amino acids: CASSGGLAGTYEQYF. CDR3 coding DNA: TGTGCCAGCAGTGGGGGACTAGCGGGAACCTACGAGCAGTACTTC.

The chain combines TRBV6-1 with TRBJ1-2, with D perhaps matching TRBD1 (6 bases). Trimming took 6 bases from V and 5 from J, leaving 13 bases between them. CDR3 length: 13 amino acids. Germline CDR1 reads MNHNS; CDR2 reads SASEGT. The CDR3: CASSPTGPYGYTF. The DNA for the CDR3 is TGTGCCAGCAGCCCGACAGGACCATATGGCTACACCTTC.

The rearrangement links TRBV14 to TRBJ1-6; D is unresolved. This CDR3 has 15 amino acids. V shed 2 bases and J shed 7 bases, with 12 bases lying between them. From germline, CDR1 is SGHDN and CDR2 FVKESK. The CDR3 sequence is CASSQTPLGNSPLHF. The CDR3 DNA is TGTGCCAGCAGCCAAACTCCACTTGGGAATTCACCCCTCCACTTT.

The chain couples TRBV29-1 to TRBJ1-1; D ambiguous. CDR3 length equals 12 residues. Trimming stripped 8 bases from V and 1 base from J, with 11 bases between. Germline V gene sequence: CDR1 SQVTM, CDR2 ANQGSEA. CDR3 nucleotide sequence: TGCAGCTCCCGGGGAGGGAACACTGAAGCTTTCTTT. Protein product: CSSRGGNTEAFF.